This T cell receptor beta chain was sequenced during a study of cytomegalovirus exposure and HLA in healthy donors. The overall study: Among the 350 to 400 donors who were genotyped, around 77% fell in the genetic ancestry cluster that is associated with self-reported Caucasian donors.

Of note for this clone: Its antigen remains unknown.

Study outcomes and limitations: Later on, an analysis tied over 15,000 TCR beta sequences to HLA alleles at 0.05 false discovery rate.

V lost 2 bases and J lost 0, with 17 bases in between. The germline gives CDR1 MNHNS, CDR2 SASEGT. The CDR3 consists of 18 residues. The PCR ran on 60 Vbeta and 13 Jbeta primers. Sequencing used immunoSEQ multiplex PCR; TCRdb keeps in-frame clones, though not all of them. The profile shows 100,000 to 120,000 clones, around 75% of them singletons. The sequenced sample was PBMCs. This clonotype was obtained from a man under 40 in good health and CMV-seronegative. V gene TRBV6-1 combines with J gene TRBJ1-5, with D possibly matching TRBD1 (6 bases). CDR3 DNA: TGTGCCAGCAGTGAAACCATGGCGAGGACAGCTAGCAATCAGCCCCAGCATTTT. Translation: CASSETMARTASNQPQHF.